The 26 T cell receptor beta chains in this list originate from one sample, sequenced in a study of T-cell reconstitution after alpha-beta-depleted transplantation in children. Preparation of the TCRbeta library involved a method that used unique molecular identifiers. TCRdb re-analysed the PCR reads in MiXCR, keeping a single row per CDR3 protein. The sample yields 800,000 to 1,000,000 distinct CDR3 sequences, 25% to 35% seen once. This material consisted of PBMCs, mostly from graft donor cells, taken 360 days after TCRalphabeta/CD19-depleted stem cell transplant. All receptors derive from a boy in the first two years of life who had a stem cell transplant for SCID, so the T cells may come from the graft donor.

The chain recombines TRBV19 with TRBJ1-1, with D unclear. V dropped 7 bases and J dropped 0 bases, with 9 bases sitting between them. The CDR3 covers 13 residues. Germline assignment: CDR1 LNHDA and CDR2 SQIVND (reference sequence). This chain's CDR3 is CASKGVLNTEAFF. DNA of the CDR3: TGTGCCAGTAAGGGCGTCTTGAACACTGAAGCTTTCTTT.

The chain combines TRBV9 with TRBJ2-2; 8 nucleotides match TRBD1. The germline V gene has CDR1 SGDLS and CDR2 YYNGEE. With 4 bases clipped from V and 0 bases from J, the junction kept 2 bases outside the gene matches. The CDR3 consists of 15 residues. CDR3 nucleotide sequence: TGTGCCAGCAGCACGACAGGGGCGAACACCGGGGAGCTGTTTTTT. Translating gives CASSTTGANTGELFF.

As for this clonotype: One end of the junction varies from germline; a read error may be responsible. The rearrangement links TRBV7-8 to TRBJ2-1; D gene uncertain. The CDR3 runs to 17 residues. Germline loops: CDR1 SGHVS, CDR2 FQNEAQ. The CDR3 DNA reads as TGTGCCAGCAGCTTAGCGCCTGGACGGCCCTCCGACAATGAGCAGTTCTTC. Amino acid sequence: CASSLAPGRPSDNEQFF.

In its sample, this clonotype was seen many times. The chain couples TRBV27 to TRBJ1-5, with TRBD1 identical over 7 bases. V lost 6 bases, J lost 7 bases, and 6 bases stayed unmatched. The germline V gene encodes CDR1 MNHEY and CDR2 SMNVEV (reference sequence). The CDR3 loop spans 13 amino acids. CDR3 DNA sequence: TGTGCCAGCAGACAAGGGGGCGCGCAGCCCCAGCATTTT. This translates into CASRQGGAQPQHF.

This clonotype was seen many times. The chain is built from TRBV3-1 and TRBJ2-1; D is perhaps TRBD1 (6 bases). CDR3 length: 15 amino acids. Germline V gene data show CDR1 as LGHDT and CDR2 as YNNKEL (reference sequence). Trimming took off 2 bases at V and 2 bases at J, with 10 bases between the two ends. CDR3 DNA sequence: TGTGCCAGCAGCCAAAACAGGGTAACCTACAATGAGCAGTTCTTC. It yields the protein CASSQNRVTYNEQFF.

This clonotype was counted a few times. V usage is TRBV7-8 and J usage is TRBJ2-6; the D gene is possibly TRBD1 (6 bases). V was pared by 5 bases and J by 1 base, with 21 bases between. CDR1 is SGHVS and CDR2 is FQNEAQ in the germline V gene. This CDR3 comprises 19 residues. CDR3 nucleotides: TGTGCCAGCAGCCCTATTACACAGGGATTAGGGTCTGGGGCCAACGTCCTGACTTTC. Encoded protein: CASSPITQGLGSGANVLTF.

This clonotype showed up just a few times. The chain has TRBV5-1 and TRBJ1-4, with D tentatively TRBD1 (5 bases). CDR1 and CDR2 from the germline V gene are SGHRS and YFSETQ. V was clipped by 1 base and J by 4 bases, with 14 bases between them. The CDR3 runs to 16 residues. CDR3 sequence reads: CASSLPSGRDNEKLFF. The CDR3 coding sequence is TGCGCCAGCAGCTTGCCCTCAGGGAGGGATAATGAAAAACTGTTTTTT.

The table lists this clonotype with a count of one. The chain couples TRBV9 to TRBJ2-3; the match to TRBD2 covers 8 bases. The CDR3 has 16 amino acids. The ends lost 4 bases at V and 4 bases at J; junction bases unmatched: 11. CDR1 and CDR2 (germline): SGDLS, YYNGEE. This CDR3 is CASSPRGSGDADTQYF. CDR3 DNA sequence: TGTGCCAGCAGCCCCCGGGGTAGCGGGGACGCAGATACGCAGTATTTT. Together with reference TRBV9 and TRBJ2-3, the CDR3 gives the full variable domain: DSGVTQTPKHLITATGQRVTLRCSPRSGDLSVYWYQQSLDQGLQFLIQYYNGEERAKGNILERFSAQQFPDLHSELNLSSLELGDSALYFCASSPRGSGDADTQYFGPGTRLTVL.

This clonotype was counted a few times. The chain is built from TRBV27 and TRBJ1-1; D remains ambiguous. The germline gives CDR1 MNHEY, CDR2 SMNVEV (reference sequence). V lost 6 bases, J lost 4 bases, and 15 bases lay in between. The CDR3 loop spans 14 amino acids. The CDR3 DNA follows: TGTGCCAGCAGACGCGTCGAACGGGGCACTGAAGCTTTCTTT. Translated: CASRRVERGTEAFF.

V is TRBV19 and J is TRBJ1-5; 7 bases are a match to TRBD1. J gave up 0 bases and V 5 bases, and 10 bases lay outside the gene matches. CDR1 and CDR2 from the germline V gene are LNHDA and SQIVND (reference sequence). The length of the CDR3 is 17 residues. The DNA for the CDR3 is TGTGCCAGTAGTCGGGCGGACAGGTTCCATAGCAATCAGCCCCAGCATTTT. This translates into CASSRADRFHSNQPQHF. The entire variable domain, with the rest obtained from reference TRBV19 and TRBJ1-5, is as follows: DGGITQSPKYLFRKEGQNVTLSCEQNLNHDAMYWYRQDPGQGLRLIYYSQIVNDFQKGDIAEGYSVSREKKESFPLTVTSAQKNPTAFYLCASSRADRFHSNQPQHFGDGTRLSIL.

This clonotype occurred a few times. This chain connects TRBV19 to TRBJ2-3; no clear D gene. Germline CDR1 reads LNHDA; CDR2 reads SQIVND (reference sequence). The CDR3 spans 13 residues. The germline V and J ends were trimmed by 10 bases and 2 bases, with 13 bases remaining between them. In DNA form, the CDR3 reads TGTGCCACCAGGCTACAGACCACAGATACGCAGTATTTT. Translated, it gives CATRLQTTDTQYF.

In nucleotides, the CDR3 is TGTGCCAGCAGGGGACGGAACTATGGCTACACCTTC. Translating it yields CASRGRNYGYTF. This chain uses TRBV7-2 with TRBJ1-2; D perhaps matches TRBD1 (5 bases). The CDR3 is 12 amino acids. V lost 6 bases, J lost 2 bases, and 7 bases lay in between. CDR1 is SGHTA and CDR2 is FQGNSA in the germline V gene.

This clonotype was seen a handful of times. The rearrangement uses TRBV5-1 and TRBJ2-3; D remains ambiguous. CDR1 and CDR2 (germline): SGHRS, YFSETQ. V was shortened by 0 bases and J by 3 bases, with 11 bases between the two germline ends. This CDR3 is 15 amino acids long. The DNA of the CDR3 is TGCGCCAGCAGCTTGGACGATATGGGGACAGATACGCAGTATTTT. Amino acids: CASSLDDMGTDTQYF. The whole variable domain, filled in from reference TRBV5-1 and TRBJ2-3, reads KAGVTQTPRYLIKTRGQQVTLSCSPISGHRSVSWYQQTPGQGLQFLFEYFSETQRNKGNFPGRFSGRQFSNSRSEMNVSTLELGDSALYLCASSLDDMGTDTQYFGPGTRLTVL.

Remarks on this clonotype: One junction end disagrees with the germline gene, perhaps due to a read error. The V gene is TRBV20-1, the J gene TRBJ2-4; TRBD2 aligns across 9 bases. Germline V gene sequence: CDR1 DFQATT, CDR2 SNEGSKA (reference sequence). The CDR3 covers 14 residues. CDR3 bases: TGCAGTGCTAGACAGGGACTAGCCAAAAACATTGAGTACTTC. Translated, it gives CSARQGLAKNIEYF.

The rearrangement uses TRBV5-1 and TRBJ1-1; D perhaps matches TRBD1 (6 bases). The CDR3 spans 15 residues. V was pared by 0 bases and J by 6 bases, with 15 bases between. Germline V gives CDR1 SGHRS, CDR2 YFSETQ. The CDR3 DNA is TGCGCCAGCAGCTTGGCGGGAATTAACAGGGCTGAAGCTTTCTTT. Amino acids: CASSLAGINRAEAFF.

The genes are TRBV19 and TRBJ1-2; TRBD1 agrees at 10 bases. The germline gives CDR1 LNHDA, CDR2 SQIVND (reference sequence). CDR3 length: 15 residues. The junction had 8 bases not matched to a gene; V was cut back by 3 bases and J by 7 bases. The CDR3 DNA reads as TGTGCCAGTAGTATCTCCGGGACAGGGGTCGGTGGCTACACCTTC. Translation: CASSISGTGVGGYTF.

This clonotype was counted only a few times. This rearrangement joins TRBV4-3 to TRBJ2-1, with 8 bases matching TRBD2. The J segment lost 7 bases and the V segment lost 4 bases, leaving 6 bases of the junction unmatched. The CDR3 loop spans 14 amino acids. The V gene's germline CDR1 is LGHNA and CDR2 YSLEER. This CDR3 is CASSPAGGRNEQFF. The CDR3 DNA is TGCGCCAGCAGCCCGGCGGGGGGAAGGAATGAGCAGTTCTTC.

This clonotype appeared a single time. The V gene is TRBV7-2, the J gene TRBJ2-1; no definite D call. Trimming stripped 1 base from V and 5 bases from J, with 6 bases between. The V gene's germline CDR1 is SGHTA and CDR2 FQGNSA. The CDR3 has 13 residues. The CDR3 is CASSLEGHNEQFF. CDR3 DNA sequence: TGTGCCAGCAGCTTAGAGGGCCACAATGAGCAGTTCTTC.

This clonotype has just a few counts. The chain carries TRBV20-1 and TRBJ1-1; D may be TRBD1 (6 bases). Germline values: CDR1 DFQATT, CDR2 SNEGSKA (reference sequence). The CDR3 is made up of 14 amino acids. V was cut by 6 bases and J by 0 bases, with 14 bases left in between. In DNA, the CDR3 is TGCAGTGCAAAGATAGGGGGAATGAACACTGAAGCTTTCTTT. Protein product: CSAKIGGMNTEAFF.

The chain is built from TRBV7-2 and TRBJ2-7, with TRBD2 matching over 13 bases. In germline, CDR1 is SGHTA, CDR2 FQGNSA. The CDR3 length is 17 residues. V lost 1 base, J lost 1 base, and 4 bases stayed unmatched. CDR3 protein: CASSLVGGLAGSYEQYF. For the CDR3, the DNA is TGTGCCAGCAGCTTAGTTGGGGGACTAGCGGGATCCTACGAGCAGTACTTC.

Here the CDR3 DNA reads TGCAGCGTGGGGGGACTAGTCACAGATACGCAGTATTTT. It is translated as CSVGGLVTDTQYF. V gene TRBV29-1 combines with J gene TRBJ2-3, with 8 positions matching TRBD2. V lost 6 bases and J lost 2; bases outside the gene matches: 4. From germline, CDR1 is SQVTM and CDR2 ANQGSEA. The length of the CDR3 is 13 residues.

This chain uses TRBV12-3 or TRBV12-4 with TRBJ2-1; D is unresolved. The CDR3 runs to 14 residues. The V and J ends lost 3 bases and 4 bases respectively, with 10 bases between them. The CDR3 DNA is TGTGCCAGCAGTTTGAGAAGCGCTTACAATGAGCAGTTCTTC. Encoded protein: CASSLRSAYNEQFF.

V and J are TRBV12-3 or TRBV12-4 and TRBJ2-3; 10 nucleotides match TRBD2. The V gene end was trimmed by 2 bases and the J gene end by 5 bases; junction bases not matched to a gene: 4. The CDR3 totals 15 residues. The CDR3 bases are TGTGCCAGCAGTTTATTAGCGGGGGGTAAAGATACGCAGTATTTT. This sequence encodes CASSLLAGGKDTQYF.

This clonotype was detected only a few times. The rearrangement uses TRBV4-1 and TRBJ2-5; D unclear. V was clipped by 1 base and J by 5 bases, with 8 bases between them. Germline-derived CDR1 and CDR2 are MGHRA and YSYEKL. The CDR3 is 13 residues long. In DNA, the CDR3 is TGCGCCAGCAGCCAAGGCGACTCGGAGACCCAGTACTTC. Its translation is CASSQGDSETQYF.

In its sample, this clonotype was seen a few times. This chain uses TRBV12-3 or TRBV12-4 with TRBJ2-1; tentatively, D is TRBD1 (5 bases). This CDR3 has 13 residues. V gave up 6 bases and J gave up 3 bases, with 9 bases separating them. The CDR3 nucleotides read TGTGCCAGCAGAACCACAGGCTACAATGAGCAGTTCTTC. It yields the protein CASRTTGYNEQFF.

The rearrangement joins TRBV5-1 to TRBJ2-3; 7 positions match TRBD1. Germline CDR1 is SGHRS and CDR2 is YFSETQ. V was pared by 5 bases and J by 6 bases, with 15 bases of the junction left unmatched. The CDR3 runs 16 residues. CDR3 in DNA: TGCGCCAGCAGGTTTACCGGGACAGCCTCCCCGGATACGCAGTATTTT. It is translated as CASRFTGTASPDTQYF.